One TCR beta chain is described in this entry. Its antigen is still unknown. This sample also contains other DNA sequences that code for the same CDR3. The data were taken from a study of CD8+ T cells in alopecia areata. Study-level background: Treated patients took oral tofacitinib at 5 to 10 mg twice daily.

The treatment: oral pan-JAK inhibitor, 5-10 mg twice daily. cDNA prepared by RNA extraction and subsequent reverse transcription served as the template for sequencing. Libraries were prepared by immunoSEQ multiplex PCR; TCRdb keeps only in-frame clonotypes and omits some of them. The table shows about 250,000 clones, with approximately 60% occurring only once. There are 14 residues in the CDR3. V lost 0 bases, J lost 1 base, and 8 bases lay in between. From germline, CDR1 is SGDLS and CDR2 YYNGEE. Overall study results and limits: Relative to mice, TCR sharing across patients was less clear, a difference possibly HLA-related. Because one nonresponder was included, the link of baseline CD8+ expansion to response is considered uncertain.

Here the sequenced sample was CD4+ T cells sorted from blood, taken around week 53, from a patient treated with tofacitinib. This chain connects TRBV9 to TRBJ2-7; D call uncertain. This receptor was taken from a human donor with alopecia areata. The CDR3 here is CASSVGVSSYEQYF. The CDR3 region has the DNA TGTGCCAGCAGCGTAGGGGTCAGTTCCTACGAGCAGTACTTC. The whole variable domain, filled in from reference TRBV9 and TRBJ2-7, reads DSGVTQTPKHLITATGQRVTLRCSPRSGDLSVYWYQQSLDQGLQFLIQYYNGEERAKGNILERFSAQQFPDLHSELNLSSLELGDSALYFCASSVGVSSYEQYFGPGTRLTVT.